The source of this T cell receptor (beta chain) is a study of shared clonotypes between healthy human individuals (dated by TCRdb to 2019 to 2021). For the wider study: A couple of women and three men aged 18 to 49 years were included in the cohort. To estimate repertoire size and how much clonotype sharing occurs between individuals, the study deeply sequenced the blood TCR repertoires of several healthy adults. Leukapheresis yielded between about 0.85 and 9 billion PBMCs per donor. Different laboratories and diverse techniques were used to prepare libraries and sequence TCR repertoires, to increase sequencing depth and limit assay-specific biases. Per donor, three plates each were used for CD4 naive and CD4 memory, two for CD8 naive, and one for CD8 memory. Points the paper makes about the study in general: Sharing across a handful of donors was observed for approximately 5% of naive CD4, about 3.2% of naive CD8, over 2% of memory CD4, and less than 0.45% of memory CD8 clonotypes. Compared with non-shared clonotypes, the clonotypes found in all four sorted-subset donors had higher generation probabilities. Pairwise subsampling led to the expectation that sequencing depth would affect the degree of clonotype sharing among donors. Larger estimated clonotype richness was generally found for naive subsets than for memory subsets. The small number of donors limited the genetic and exposure-history diversity represented. Incomplete sequencing was indicated by rarefaction of sorted-subset datasets, despite the large sequencing depth. Sampling was restricted to blood, and TCR repertoires in tissues likely differ from the TCR repertoires found in blood.

Worth noting for this clone: Its antigen is still unknown. Qualities for individual bases were not recorded, and no much larger clone is one base off.

CD8 naive samples were obtained by positive selection for CCR7 among CD45RO-negative cells, yielding a CD45RA+CCR7+ population from which TemRA cells were excluded. The donors were healthy, HIV-negative adults who had no recently reported acute infections or vaccinations. All donors were Caucasian adults living in Nashville, Tennessee, USA. Blood was obtained by leukapheresis, after which PBMCs were separated by Ficoll-Histopaque density gradient centrifugation and cryopreserved in liquid nitrogen vapor phase. Analytical flow cytometry was used to check the purity and quantity of every magnetically sorted T cell population. Each sorted fraction had its genomic DNA isolated and then quantified by UV absorbance on a Nanodrop 2000c. TCR CDR3 regions were amplified from genomic DNA by multiplex PCR using the deep immunoSEQ assay. Genomic DNA extracted from each cell subset was distributed evenly over all wells of several immunoSEQ 96-well plates, and each plate served as one replicate. For sorted subsets, each replicate PCR was loaded with about 0.2 ug genomic DNA, equivalent to 25,000 to 30,000 T cell genomes. The purified libraries were quantified using a Qubit 3.0 fluorometer, sized with a Bioanalyzer 2100, and then quantified again using the KAPA Library Quantification kit. Every immunoSEQ 96-well plate was sequenced on a separate single-read 150-cycle Illumina NextSeq 550 flow cell. Turning to the authors' computational methods: Because only junctional sequences without quality scores were contained in the immunoSEQ output, filtering matching that applied to full-length reads could not be performed. To assign V/J genes and CDR3, sequences were annotated against IMGT germline references using PyIR, a Python wrapper for IgBLAST v1.9. Reads were filtered out if the reads had weak V/J assignments (E-value above 1e-6), no CDR3, stop codons, out-of-frame junctions, or ambiguous translated residues. V3J clonotypes were defined as sequences sharing the same inferred V gene, J gene, and CDR3 amino acid sequence. Percentage overlap between repertoires was calculated by dividing the number of shared unique clonotypes by the size of the smaller repertoire. Repertoire richness was assessed with RTK rarefaction, the Chao1 estimator, and Recon v2.1 estimates of unobserved clonotypes. Generation probabilities were computed with OLGA for all TCRbeta clonotypes obtained by the gDNA method from a handful of donors. TCRdb mirrors the immuneACCESS table, restricted to in-frame sequences. Some clones are absent from its copies; in checked studies, under half trace to an unresolved V gene, and the reason for the others is unknown. V and J calls and clone size are given by that table; D and trimming were obtained from the DNA. The sample table shows some 2 million clones, and just under 95% are seen once. 1.2% of the sample belongs to the ten largest clones.

The sample taken for sequencing was naive CD8+ T cells sorted from blood. This specimen's cell subset or site label, per the study, means: CD45RA+CCR7+. The source is a man aged 18-30 years in good health.

The CDR3 here reads CASSSGISPLHF. The DNA sequence follows: TGTGCCAGCAGCTCAGGGATTTCACCCCTCCACTTT. The chain couples TRBV7-6 to TRBJ1-6, and TRBD1 may be the D gene, going by 5 matching bases. Looking up the germline V gene yields CDR1 SGHVS and CDR2 FNYEAQ. The CDR3 measures 12 amino acids from cysteine to phenylalanine. Only the CDR3 DNA stays, 36 bases, in frame from base 1. The V end loses 4 bases and the J end loses 9 bases, and a stretch of 7 bases separates them.